This TCR beta chain was obtained from a study of cytomegalovirus exposure and HLA in healthy donors. Germline lookup yields CDR1 MNHNS and CDR2 SASEGT. This CDR3 has 15 amino acids. Trimming took 6 bases from V and 3 from J; bases not matched to a gene: 9. Some clones are missing from TCRdb's copy, which holds only in-frame ones; the method was immunoSEQ multiplex PCR. The sample holds roughly 100,000 clones; approximately 95% are singletons and the top ten take approximately 1%. V gene TRBV6-1 combines with J gene TRBJ1-2; 8 bases are a match to TRBD1. The source material was PBMCs. This sequence originates from a woman between 18 and 29 years old in good health and CMV-seronegative. The CDR3 sequence: CASSKGTGRDYGYTF. DNA for the CDR3: TGTGCCAGCAGCAAAGGGACAGGAAGGGACTATGGCTACACCTTC.